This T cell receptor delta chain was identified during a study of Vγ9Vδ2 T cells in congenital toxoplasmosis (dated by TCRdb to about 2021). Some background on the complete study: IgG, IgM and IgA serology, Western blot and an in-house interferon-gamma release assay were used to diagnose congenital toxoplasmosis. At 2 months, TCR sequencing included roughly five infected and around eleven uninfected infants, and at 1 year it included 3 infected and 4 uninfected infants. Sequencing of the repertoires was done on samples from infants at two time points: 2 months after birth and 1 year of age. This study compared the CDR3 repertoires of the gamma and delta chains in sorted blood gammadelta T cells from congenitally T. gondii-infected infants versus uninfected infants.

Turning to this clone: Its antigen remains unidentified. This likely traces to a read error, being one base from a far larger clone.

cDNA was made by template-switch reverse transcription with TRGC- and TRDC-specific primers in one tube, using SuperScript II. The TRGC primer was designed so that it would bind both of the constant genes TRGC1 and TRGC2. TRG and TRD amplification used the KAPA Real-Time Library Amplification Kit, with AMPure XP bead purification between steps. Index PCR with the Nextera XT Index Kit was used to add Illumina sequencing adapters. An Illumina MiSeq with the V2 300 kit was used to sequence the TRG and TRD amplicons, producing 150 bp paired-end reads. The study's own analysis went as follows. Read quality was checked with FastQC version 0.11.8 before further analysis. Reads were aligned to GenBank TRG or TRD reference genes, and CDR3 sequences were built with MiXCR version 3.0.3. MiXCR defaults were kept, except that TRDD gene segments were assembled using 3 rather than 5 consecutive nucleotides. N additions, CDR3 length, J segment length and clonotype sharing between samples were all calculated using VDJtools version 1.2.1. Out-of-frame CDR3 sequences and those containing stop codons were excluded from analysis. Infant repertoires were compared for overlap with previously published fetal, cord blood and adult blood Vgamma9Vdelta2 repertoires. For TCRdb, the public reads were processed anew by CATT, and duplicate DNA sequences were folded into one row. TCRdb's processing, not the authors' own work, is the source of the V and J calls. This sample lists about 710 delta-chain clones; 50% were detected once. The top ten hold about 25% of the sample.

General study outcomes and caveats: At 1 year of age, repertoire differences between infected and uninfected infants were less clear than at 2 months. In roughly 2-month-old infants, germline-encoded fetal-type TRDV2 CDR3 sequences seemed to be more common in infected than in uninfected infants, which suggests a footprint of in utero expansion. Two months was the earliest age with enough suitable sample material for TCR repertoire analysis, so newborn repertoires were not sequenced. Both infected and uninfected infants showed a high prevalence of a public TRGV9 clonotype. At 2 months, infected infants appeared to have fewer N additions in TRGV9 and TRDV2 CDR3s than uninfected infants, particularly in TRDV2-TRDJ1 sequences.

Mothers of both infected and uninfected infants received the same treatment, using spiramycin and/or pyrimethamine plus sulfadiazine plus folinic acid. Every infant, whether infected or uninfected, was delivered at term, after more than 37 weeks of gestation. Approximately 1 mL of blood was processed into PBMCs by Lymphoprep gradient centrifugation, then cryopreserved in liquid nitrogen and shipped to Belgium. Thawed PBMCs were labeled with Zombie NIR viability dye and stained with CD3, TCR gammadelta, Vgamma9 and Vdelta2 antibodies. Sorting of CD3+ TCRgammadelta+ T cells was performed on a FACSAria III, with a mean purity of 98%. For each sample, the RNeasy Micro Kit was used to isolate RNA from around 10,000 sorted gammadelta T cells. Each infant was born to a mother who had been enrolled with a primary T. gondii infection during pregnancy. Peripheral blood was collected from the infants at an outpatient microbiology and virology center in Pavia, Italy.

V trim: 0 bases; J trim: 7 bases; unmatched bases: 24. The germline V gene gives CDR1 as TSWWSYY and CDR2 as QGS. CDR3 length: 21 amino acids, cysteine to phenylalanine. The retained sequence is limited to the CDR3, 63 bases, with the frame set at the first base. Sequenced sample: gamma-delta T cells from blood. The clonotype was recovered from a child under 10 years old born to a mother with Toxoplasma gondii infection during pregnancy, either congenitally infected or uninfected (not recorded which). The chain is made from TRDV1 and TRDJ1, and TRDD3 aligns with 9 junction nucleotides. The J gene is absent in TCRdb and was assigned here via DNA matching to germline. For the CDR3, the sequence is CALGELRGLLPTGGAGGKLIF. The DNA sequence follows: TGTGCTCTTGGGGAACTGAGGGGTCTGCTTCCAACTGGGGGAGCCGGGGGTAAACTCATCTTT.